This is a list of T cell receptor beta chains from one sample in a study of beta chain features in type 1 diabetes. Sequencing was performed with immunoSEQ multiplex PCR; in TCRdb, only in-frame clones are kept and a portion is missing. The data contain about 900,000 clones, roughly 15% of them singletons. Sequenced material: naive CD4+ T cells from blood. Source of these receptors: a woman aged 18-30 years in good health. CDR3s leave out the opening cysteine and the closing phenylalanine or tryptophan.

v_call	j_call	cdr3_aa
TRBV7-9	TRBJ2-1	ASSLKVYGDNEQF
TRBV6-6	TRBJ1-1	ASSYSSTEAF
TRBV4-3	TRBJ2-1	ASSQVTSSRGF
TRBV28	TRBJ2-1	ASSHDSGSWNEQF
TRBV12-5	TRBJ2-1	ASAPGQGLNNEQF
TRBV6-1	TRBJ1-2	ASSQKGRIDGYT
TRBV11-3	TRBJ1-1	ASSISGTTEAF
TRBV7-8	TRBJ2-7	ASSLAARGTRNYEQY
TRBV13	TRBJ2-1	ASSTGLAGGNEQF
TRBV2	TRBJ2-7	ASASGRVEQY
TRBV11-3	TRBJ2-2	ASSQGQGKKGGELF
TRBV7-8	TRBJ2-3	ASSPGLAGGARSQY
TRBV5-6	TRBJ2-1	ASSLEGGILYNEQF
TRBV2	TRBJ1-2	ASRELRTLEYGYT
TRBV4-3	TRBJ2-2	ASSQVWGTGELF
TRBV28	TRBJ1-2	ASSVPRGNGYT
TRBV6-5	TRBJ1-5	ASSEAVGQPQH
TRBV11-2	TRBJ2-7	ASSLLGGGAYEQY
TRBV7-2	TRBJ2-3	ASSLGPTDTQY
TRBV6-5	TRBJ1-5	ASSYSRQGHQPQH
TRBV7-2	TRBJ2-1	ASSERRQANEQF
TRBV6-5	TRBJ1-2	ASSDPAIGYT
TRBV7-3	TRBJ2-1	ASSLSAGGTSEQF
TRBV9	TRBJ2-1	ASSARHGRAGDNEQF
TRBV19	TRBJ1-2	ASGLRGEYGYT
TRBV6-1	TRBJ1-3	ASRQGGSGNTIY
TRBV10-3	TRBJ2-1	AISSRLAGDPLPV
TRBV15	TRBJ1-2	ATSRGRDISGYT